This T cell receptor (beta chain) stems from a study of CD8+CD57+ T cells in acquired aplastic anemia. Turning to the study itself: Sorted CD4+ and CD8+ cells yielded roughly 3.1 ug of DNA on average. An average of roughly 10 million reads for CD4+ cells was obtained from healthy donors. Study results and caveats: CD8+ Simpson's diversity in patients was not significantly different from that in controls. The number of CD8+ CDR3 sequences shared by patients and controls was approximately 31.

Genomic DNA acted as the template from which TCR beta VDJ combination and CDR3 sequence profiling were carried out. MiXCR, run by TCRdb on the reads, gives a single entry per CDR3 protein. The sample holds roughly 86,000 distinct CDR3 sequences, more than 40% seen once. Looked up from germline, CDR1 is SGHTA and CDR2 is FQGNSA. Trimming left V 0 bases short and J 0 bases short, with 3 bases between. The CDR3 runs to 13 residues. This clonotype was detected ten times or more. Its antigen is as yet unknown. The receptor comes from a human donor in good health, serving as a control. The source material was sorted CD4+, CD8+, or CD8+CD57+ T cells (not recorded which) from PBMCs. The chain carries TRBV7-2 and TRBJ2-7; D remains unclear. CDR3 amino acids: CASSLASSYEQYF. Here the CDR3 DNA reads TGTGCCAGCAGCTTAGCAAGCTCCTACGAGCAGTACTTC.